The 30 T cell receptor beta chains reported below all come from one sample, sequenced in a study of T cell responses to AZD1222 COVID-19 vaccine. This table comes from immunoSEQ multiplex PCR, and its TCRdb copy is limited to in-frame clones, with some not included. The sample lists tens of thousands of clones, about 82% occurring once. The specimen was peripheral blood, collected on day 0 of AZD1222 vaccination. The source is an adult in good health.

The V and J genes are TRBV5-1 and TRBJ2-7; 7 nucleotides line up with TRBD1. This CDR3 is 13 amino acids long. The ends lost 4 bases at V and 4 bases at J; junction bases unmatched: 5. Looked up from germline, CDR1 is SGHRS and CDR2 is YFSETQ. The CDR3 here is CASSRDRAYEQYF. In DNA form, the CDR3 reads TGCGCCAGCAGCCGGGACAGAGCTTACGAGCAGTACTTC.

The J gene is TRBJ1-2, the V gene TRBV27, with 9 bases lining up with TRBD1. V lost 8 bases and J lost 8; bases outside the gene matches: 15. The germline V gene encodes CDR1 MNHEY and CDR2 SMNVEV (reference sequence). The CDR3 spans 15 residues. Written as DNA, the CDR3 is TGTGCCAGCTCGCCCGGGACAGGGTACTTCGGGGGCTACACCTTC. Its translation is CASSPGTGYFGGYTF.

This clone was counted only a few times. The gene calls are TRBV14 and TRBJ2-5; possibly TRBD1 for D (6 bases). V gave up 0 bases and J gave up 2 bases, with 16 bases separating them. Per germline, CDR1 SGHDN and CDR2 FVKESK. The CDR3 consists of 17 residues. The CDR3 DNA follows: TGTGCCAGCAGCCAAGATACCTACGGACAGATACAAGAGACCCAGTACTTC. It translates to CASSQDTYGQIQETQYF.

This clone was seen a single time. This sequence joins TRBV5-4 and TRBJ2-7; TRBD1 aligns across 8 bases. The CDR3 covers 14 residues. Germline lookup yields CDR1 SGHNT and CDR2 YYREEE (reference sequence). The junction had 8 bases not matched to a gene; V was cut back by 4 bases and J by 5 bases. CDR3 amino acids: CASSPPDRVHEQYF. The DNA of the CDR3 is TGTGCCAGCAGCCCCCCGGACAGGGTCCACGAGCAGTACTTC.

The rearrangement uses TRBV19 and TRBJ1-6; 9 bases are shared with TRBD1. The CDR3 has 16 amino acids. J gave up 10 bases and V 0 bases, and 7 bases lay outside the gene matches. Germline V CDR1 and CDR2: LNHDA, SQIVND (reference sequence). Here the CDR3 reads CASSIDPGQGWSPLHF. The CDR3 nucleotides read TGTGCCAGTAGTATAGACCCGGGACAGGGCTGGTCACCCCTCCACTTT.

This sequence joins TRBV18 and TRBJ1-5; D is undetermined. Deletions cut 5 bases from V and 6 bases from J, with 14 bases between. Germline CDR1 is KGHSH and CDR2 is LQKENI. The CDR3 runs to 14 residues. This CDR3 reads CASSRSESSQPQHF. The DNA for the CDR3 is TGTGCCAGCTCAAGGAGTGAGTCCAGTCAGCCCCAGCATTTT.

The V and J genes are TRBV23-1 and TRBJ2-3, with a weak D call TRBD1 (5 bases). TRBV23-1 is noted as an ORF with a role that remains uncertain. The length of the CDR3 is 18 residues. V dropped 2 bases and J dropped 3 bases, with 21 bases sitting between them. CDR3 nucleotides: TGCGCCAGCAGTCAACCTACGACAGAGAACCACACAACAGATACGCAGTATTTT. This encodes CASSQPTTENHTTDTQYF.

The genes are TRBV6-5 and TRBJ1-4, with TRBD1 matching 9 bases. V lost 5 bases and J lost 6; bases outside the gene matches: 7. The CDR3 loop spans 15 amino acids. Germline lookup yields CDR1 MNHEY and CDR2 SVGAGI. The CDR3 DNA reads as TGTGCCAGCAGTCGGGACAGGGTACGGTATGAAAAACTGTTTTTT. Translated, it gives CASSRDRVRYEKLFF.

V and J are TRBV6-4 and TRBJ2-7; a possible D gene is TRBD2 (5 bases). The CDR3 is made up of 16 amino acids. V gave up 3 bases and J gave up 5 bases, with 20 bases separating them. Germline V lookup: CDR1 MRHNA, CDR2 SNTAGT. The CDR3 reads CASSEEAGVARHEQYF. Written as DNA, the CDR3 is TGTGCCAGCAGTGAAGAAGCCGGGGTAGCGAGGCACGAGCAGTACTTC.

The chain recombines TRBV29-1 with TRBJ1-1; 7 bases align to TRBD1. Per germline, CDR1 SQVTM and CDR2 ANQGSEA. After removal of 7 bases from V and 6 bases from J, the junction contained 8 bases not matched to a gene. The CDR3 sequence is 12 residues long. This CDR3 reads CSGVTGIPEAFF. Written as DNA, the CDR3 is TGCAGCGGTGTGACAGGGATCCCTGAAGCTTTCTTT.

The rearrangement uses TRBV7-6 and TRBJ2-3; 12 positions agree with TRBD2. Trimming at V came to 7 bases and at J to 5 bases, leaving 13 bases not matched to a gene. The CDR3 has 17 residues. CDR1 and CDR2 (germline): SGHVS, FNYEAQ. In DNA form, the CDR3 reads TGTGCCAGCACCCCCGTCCGGACTAGCGGGGTAGGAGATACGCAGTATTTT. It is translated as CASTPVRTSGVGDTQYF.

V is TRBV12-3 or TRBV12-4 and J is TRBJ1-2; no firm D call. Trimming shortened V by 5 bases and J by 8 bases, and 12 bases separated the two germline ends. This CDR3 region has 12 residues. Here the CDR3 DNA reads TGTGCCAGCAGTAACCAGTGGAGGGGCTACACCTTC. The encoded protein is CASSNQWRGYTF.

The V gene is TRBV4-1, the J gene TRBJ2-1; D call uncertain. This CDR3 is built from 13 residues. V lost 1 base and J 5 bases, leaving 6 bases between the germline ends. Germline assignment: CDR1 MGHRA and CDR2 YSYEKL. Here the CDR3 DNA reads TGCGCCAGCAGCCAAGTCCTCAACAATGAGCAGTTCTTC. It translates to CASSQVLNNEQFF.

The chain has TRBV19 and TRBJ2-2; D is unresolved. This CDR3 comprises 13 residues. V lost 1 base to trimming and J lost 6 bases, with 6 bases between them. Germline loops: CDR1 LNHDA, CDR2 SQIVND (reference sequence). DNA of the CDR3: TGTGCCAGTAGTATAGTGGGTGCCGGGGAGCTGTTTTTT. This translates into CASSIVGAGELFF. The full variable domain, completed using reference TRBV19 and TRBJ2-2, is DGGITQSPKYLFRKEGQNVTLSCEQNLNHDAMYWYRQDPGQGLRLIYYSQIVNDFQKGDIAEGYSVSREKKESFPLTVTSAQKNPTAFYLCASSIVGAGELFFGEGSRLTVL.

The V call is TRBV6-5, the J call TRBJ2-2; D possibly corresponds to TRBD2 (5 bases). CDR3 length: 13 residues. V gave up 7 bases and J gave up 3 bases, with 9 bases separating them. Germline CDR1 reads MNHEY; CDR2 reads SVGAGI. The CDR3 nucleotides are TGTGCCAGCACATCCGGGGACACCGGGGAGCTGTTTTTT. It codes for CASTSGDTGELFF.

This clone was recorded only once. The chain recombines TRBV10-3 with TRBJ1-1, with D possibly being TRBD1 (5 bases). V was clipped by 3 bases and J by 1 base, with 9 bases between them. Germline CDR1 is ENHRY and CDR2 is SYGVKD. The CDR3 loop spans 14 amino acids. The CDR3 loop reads CAISDPGQNTEAFF. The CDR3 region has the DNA TGTGCCATCAGTGATCCGGGGCAGAACACTGAAGCTTTCTTT.

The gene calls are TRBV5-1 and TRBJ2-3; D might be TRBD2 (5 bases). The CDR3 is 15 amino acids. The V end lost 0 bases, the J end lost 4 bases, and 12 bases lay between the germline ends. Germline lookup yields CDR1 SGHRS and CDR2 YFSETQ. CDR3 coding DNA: TGCGCCAGCAGCTTGGGGACGTTGAGGGCAGATACGCAGTATTTT. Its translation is CASSLGTLRADTQYF.

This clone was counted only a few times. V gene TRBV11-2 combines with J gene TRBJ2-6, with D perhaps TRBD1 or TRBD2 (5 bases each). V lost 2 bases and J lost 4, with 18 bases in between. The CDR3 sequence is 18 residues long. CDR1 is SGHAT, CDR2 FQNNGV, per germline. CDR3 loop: CASSLTRGSYSGANVLTF. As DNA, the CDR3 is TGTGCCAGCAGCTTAACGAGGGGATCCTACTCGGGGGCCAACGTCCTGACTTTC.

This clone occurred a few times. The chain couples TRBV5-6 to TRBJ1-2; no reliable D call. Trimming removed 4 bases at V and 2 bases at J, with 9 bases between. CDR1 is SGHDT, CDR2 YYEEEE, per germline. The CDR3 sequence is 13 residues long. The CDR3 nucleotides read TGTGCCAGCAGCCTCTCGGGGAACTATGGCTACACCTTC. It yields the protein CASSLSGNYGYTF.

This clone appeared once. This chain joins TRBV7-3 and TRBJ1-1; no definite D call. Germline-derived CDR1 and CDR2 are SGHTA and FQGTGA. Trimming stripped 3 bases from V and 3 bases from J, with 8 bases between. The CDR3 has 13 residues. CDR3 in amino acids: CASSFSGDTEAFF. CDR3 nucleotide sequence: TGTGCCAGCAGCTTCAGCGGGGACACTGAAGCTTTCTTT.

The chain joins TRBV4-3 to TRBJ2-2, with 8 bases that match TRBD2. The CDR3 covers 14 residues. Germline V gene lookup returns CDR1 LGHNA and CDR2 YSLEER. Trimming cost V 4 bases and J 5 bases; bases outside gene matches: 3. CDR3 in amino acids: CASSPGLATGELFF. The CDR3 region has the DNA TGCGCCAGCAGCCCCGGACTAGCTACCGGGGAGCTGTTTTTT.

The CDR3 bases are TGCGCCAGCAGCTTGCAGGGCAAAAGCAATCAGCCCCAGCATTTT. Translating gives CASSLQGKSNQPQHF. The V and J genes are TRBV5-1 and TRBJ1-5, with a tentative D call TRBD1 (5 bases). Germline assignment: CDR1 SGHRS and CDR2 YFSETQ. V lost 1 base to trimming and J lost 1 base, with 9 bases between them. This CDR3 comprises 15 residues.

CDR3 bases: TGCGCCAGCAGCTTGGCCGAGAACGGCTACGAGCAGTACTTC. It encodes CASSLAENGYEQYF. The chain links TRBV5-1 to TRBJ2-7; unclear D gene. The CDR3 length is 14 residues. Trimming took off 0 bases at V and 3 bases at J, with 10 bases between the two ends. CDR1 SGHRS and CDR2 YFSETQ come from the germline V gene.

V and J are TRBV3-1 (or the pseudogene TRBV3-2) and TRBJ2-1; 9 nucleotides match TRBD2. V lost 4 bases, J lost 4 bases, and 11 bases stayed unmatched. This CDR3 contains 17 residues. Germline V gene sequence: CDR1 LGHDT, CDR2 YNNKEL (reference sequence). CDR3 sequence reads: CASSRVGGGGAYNEQFF. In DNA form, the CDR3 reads TGTGCCAGCAGCCGTGTGGGCGGCGGGGGGGCATACAATGAGCAGTTCTTC.

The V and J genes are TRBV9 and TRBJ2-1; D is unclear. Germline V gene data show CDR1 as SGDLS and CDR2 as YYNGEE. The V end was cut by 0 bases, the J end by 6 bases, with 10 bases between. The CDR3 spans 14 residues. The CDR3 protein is CASSVVSNSNEQFF. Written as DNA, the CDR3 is TGTGCCAGCAGCGTAGTGAGCAATTCCAATGAGCAGTTCTTC.

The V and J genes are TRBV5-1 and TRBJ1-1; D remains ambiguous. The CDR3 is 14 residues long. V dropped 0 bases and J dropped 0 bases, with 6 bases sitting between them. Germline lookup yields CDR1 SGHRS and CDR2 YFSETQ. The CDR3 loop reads CASSLDRVNTEAFF. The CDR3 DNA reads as TGCGCCAGCAGCTTGGACAGAGTGAACACTGAAGCTTTCTTT. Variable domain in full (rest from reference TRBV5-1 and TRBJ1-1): KAGVTQTPRYLIKTRGQQVTLSCSPISGHRSVSWYQQTPGQGLQFLFEYFSETQRNKGNFPGRFSGRQFSNSRSEMNVSTLELGDSALYLCASSLDRVNTEAFFGQGTRLTVV.

This CDR3 reads CAISSLGGAEAFF. The CDR3 DNA reads TGTGCCATCAGTTCACTAGGGGGGGCTGAAGCTTTCTTT. The chain recombines TRBV10-3 with TRBJ1-1; maybe TRBD1 (6 bases). Trimming stripped 5 bases from V and 6 bases from J, with 13 bases between. Germline assignment: CDR1 ENHRY and CDR2 SYGVKD. CDR3 length equals 13 residues.

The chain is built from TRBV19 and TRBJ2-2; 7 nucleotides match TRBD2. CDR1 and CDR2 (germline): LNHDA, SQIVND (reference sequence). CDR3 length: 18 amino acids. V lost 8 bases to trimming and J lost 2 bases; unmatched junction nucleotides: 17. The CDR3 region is CASGRRGGAIENTGELFF. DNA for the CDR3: TGTGCCAGTGGGAGGCGCGGGGGAGCCATAGAAAACACCGGGGAGCTGTTTTTT.

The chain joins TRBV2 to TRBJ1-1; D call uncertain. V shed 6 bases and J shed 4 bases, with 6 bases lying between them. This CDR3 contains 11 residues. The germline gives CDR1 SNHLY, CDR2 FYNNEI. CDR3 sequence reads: CASSPFTEAFF. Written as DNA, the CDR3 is TGTGCCAGCAGCCCGTTCACTGAAGCTTTCTTT.

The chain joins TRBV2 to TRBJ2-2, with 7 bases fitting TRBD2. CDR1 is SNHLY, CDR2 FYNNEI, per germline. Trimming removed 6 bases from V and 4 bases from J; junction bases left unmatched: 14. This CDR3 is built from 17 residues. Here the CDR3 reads CASRIGGAGVVTGELFF. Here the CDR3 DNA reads TGTGCCAGCAGGATAGGCGGGGCGGGAGTCGTCACCGGGGAGCTGTTTTTT.